A single sample gave rise to the 15 T cell receptor beta chains below, sequenced in a study of follicular helper T cells after annual influenza vaccination. Specified time point: 2014-2015 season, 7 days after vaccination. TCRdb's table, derived via immunoSEQ multiplex PCR, lists solely in-frame clones and lacks some. The sample consists of fewer than 11,000 clones, about 85% of them appearing once. Here the sequenced sample was CXCR5- memory CD4+ T cells sorted from blood, taken 7 days after influenza vaccination. Source of these receptors: an adult who received the influenza vaccine.

This clone was observed once. The chain joins TRBV2 to TRBJ2-3; 8 nucleotides agree with TRBD2. The J segment lost 9 bases and the V segment lost 6 bases, leaving 14 bases of the junction unmatched. This CDR3 region has 15 residues. CDR1 and CDR2 from the germline V gene are SNHLY and FYNNEI. CDR3 in DNA: TGTGCCAGCAGGGCTCCGCCAGCGGGGGATATGACGCAGTATTTT. Amino acids: CASRAPPAGDMTQYF. Looking up the rest from reference TRBV2 and TRBJ2-3 gives the full variable domain: EPEVTQTPSHQVTQMGQEVILRCVPISNHLYFYWYRQILGQKVEFLVSFYNNEISEKSEIFDDQFSVERPDGSNFTLKIRSTKLEDSAMYFCASRAPPAGDMTQYFGPGTRLTVL.

The chain recombines TRBV6-5 with TRBJ2-3; D is unclear. Per germline, CDR1 MNHEY and CDR2 SVGAGI. This CDR3 is built from 15 residues. Trimming took off 6 bases at V and 1 base at J, with 14 bases between the two ends. The CDR3 region is CASSPTAVRTDTQYF. The DNA for the CDR3 is TGTGCCAGCAGCCCCACAGCAGTTCGCACAGATACGCAGTATTTT.

V gene TRBV6-6 combines with J gene TRBJ1-5; TRBD1 matches at 8 bases. Germline lookup yields CDR1 MNHNY and CDR2 SVGAGI (reference sequence). V shed 7 bases and J 3 bases; nucleotides not matched to a gene: 5. The CDR3 totals 14 residues. Here the CDR3 DNA reads TGTGCCAGCACCTGGACAGGGAACAATCAGCCCCAGCATTTT. It is translated as CASTWTGNNQPQHF.

The rearrangement joins TRBV9 to TRBJ1-2; no definite D call. CDR1 is SGDLS, CDR2 YYNGEE, per germline. The CDR3 has 17 amino acids. V dropped 0 bases and J dropped 4 bases, with 19 bases sitting between them. CDR3 sequence (DNA): TGTGCCAGCAGCGTAGCTCCCACCGCCAGAGCGGGCTATGGCTACACCTTC. Its protein is CASSVAPTARAGYGYTF.

The CDR3: CASSPAQGTDTQYF. The CDR3 DNA reads as TGTGCCAGCTCACCAGCGCAGGGGACAGATACGCAGTATTTT. The rearrangement links TRBV18 to TRBJ2-3, with D perhaps matching TRBD1 (6 bases). The CDR3 extends over 14 amino acids. The germline CDR1 and CDR2 sequences are KGHSH and LQKENI. Trimming removed 2 bases from V and 3 bases from J, with 9 bases in between.

The rearrangement links TRBV28 to TRBJ1-4; D perhaps matches TRBD1 (5 bases). Trimming shortened V by 5 bases and J by 5 bases, and 15 bases separated the two germline ends. The CDR3 covers 15 residues. CDR1 MDHEN and CDR2 SYDVKM come from the germline V gene. CDR3 DNA: TGTGCCAGCAGTCCACCGGGGGGAGGGAATGAAAAACTGTTTTTT. Translating it yields CASSPPGGGNEKLFF. Looking up the rest from reference TRBV28 and TRBJ1-4 gives the full variable domain: DVKVTQSSRYLVKRTGEKVFLECVQDMDHENMFWYRQDPGLGLRLIYFSYDVKMKEKGDIPEGYSVSREKKERFSLILESASTNQTSMYLCASSPPGGGNEKLFFGSGTQLSVL.

The V call is TRBV5-8, the J call TRBJ2-7; TRBD1 matches 7 bases. V shed 4 bases and J 7 bases; nucleotides not matched to a gene: 8. The germline gives CDR1 SGHTS, CDR2 YDEGEE. This CDR3 has 13 residues. The CDR3, as DNA: TGTGCCAGCAGCCTTGAAAGGGGGCGAGAGCAGTACTTC. Translated, it gives CASSLERGREQYF.

This clone was seen a handful of times. The chain uses TRBV2 and TRBJ1-1; 7 bases agree with TRBD1. Trimming at V came to 4 bases and at J to 4 bases, leaving 0 bases not matched to a gene. The CDR3 has 12 residues. Germline CDR1 and CDR2: SNHLY and FYNNEI. The CDR3 sequence is CASSAGGTEAFF. CDR3 DNA: TGTGCCAGCAGTGCAGGGGGCACTGAAGCTTTCTTT.

The chain carries TRBV6-5 and TRBJ2-1; 8 bases line up with TRBD2. CDR1 MNHEY and CDR2 SVGAGI come from the germline V gene. The CDR3 totals 15 residues. V lost 3 bases, J lost 4 bases, and 5 bases stayed unmatched. The CDR3 protein is CASSYTSGLYNEQFF. CDR3 nucleotide sequence: TGTGCCAGCAGTTATACTAGCGGACTATACAATGAGCAGTTCTTC.

V and J are TRBV21-1 and TRBJ1-1; TRBD1, the D gene given by the table, was not confirmed from the DNA. TRBV21-1 is recorded as a pseudogene. CDR3 size: 12 residues. The CDR3 region has the DNA TGTGCCAGCAGCAAAGGCAGGGAAAGGGCTTTCTTT. Translation: CASSKGRERAFF.

This clone has a handful of counts. The chain employs TRBV10-1 and TRBJ2-7, with 7 bases that match TRBD1. The CDR3 has 14 amino acids. Trimming removed 7 bases from V and 1 base from J; junction bases left unmatched: 7. The germline gives CDR1 WNHNN, CDR2 SYGVQD (reference sequence). CDR3 sequence: CASNRQGRSYEQYF. In DNA, the CDR3 is TGCGCCAGCAACCGACAGGGCCGGTCCTACGAGCAGTACTTC.

The chain carries TRBV4-2 and TRBJ2-1, with D possibly TRBD1 on 5 matching bases. This CDR3 region has 16 residues. Germline lookup yields CDR1 LGHNA and CDR2 YNFKEQ. The germline V and J ends were trimmed by 1 base and 1 base, with 11 bases remaining between them. CDR3 protein: CASSQGATGSYNEQFF. The CDR3 DNA reads TGTGCCAGCAGCCAAGGAGCCACAGGATCCTACAATGAGCAGTTCTTC.

The J gene is TRBJ1-1, the V gene TRBV18; perhaps TRBD1 as D (5 bases). The germline V gene has CDR1 KGHSH and CDR2 LQKENI. V lost 2 bases and J lost 1, with 11 bases in between. This CDR3 contains 15 residues. CDR3 bases: TGTGCCAGCTCACCAGCGGGGGGAGAGAACACTGAAGCTTTCTTT. Translated, it gives CASSPAGGENTEAFF.

The V and J genes are TRBV7-7 and TRBJ2-2; no clear D gene. Trimming stripped 4 bases from V and 1 base from J, with 7 bases between. The CDR3 contains 14 residues. Per germline, CDR1 SSHAT and CDR2 FNYEAQ (reference sequence). DNA for the CDR3: TGTGCCAGCAGCTCCAGAGTGAACACCGGGGAGCTGTTTTTT. This codes for CASSSRVNTGELFF.

V usage is TRBV20-1 and J usage is TRBJ2-1; D is uncertain. The CDR3 runs 11 residues. CDR1 DFQATT and CDR2 SNEGSKA come from the germline V gene (reference sequence). V dropped 0 bases and J dropped 10 bases, with 7 bases sitting between them. CDR3 sequence reads: CSARDYREQFF. DNA of the CDR3: TGCAGTGCTAGAGATTATAGGGAGCAGTTCTTC.